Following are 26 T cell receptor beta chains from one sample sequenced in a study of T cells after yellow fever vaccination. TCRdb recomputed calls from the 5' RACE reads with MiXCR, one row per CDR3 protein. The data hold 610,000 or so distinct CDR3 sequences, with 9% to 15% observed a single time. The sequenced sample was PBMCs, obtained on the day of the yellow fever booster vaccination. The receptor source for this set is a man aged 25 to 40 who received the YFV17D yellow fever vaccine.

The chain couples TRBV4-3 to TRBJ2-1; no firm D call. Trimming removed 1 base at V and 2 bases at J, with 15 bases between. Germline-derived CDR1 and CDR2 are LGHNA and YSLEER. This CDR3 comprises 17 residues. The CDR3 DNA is TGCGCCAGCAGCCAAGGGGCGGTTAAGCGAGCCTACAATGAGCAGTTCTTC. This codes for CASSQGAVKRAYNEQFF.

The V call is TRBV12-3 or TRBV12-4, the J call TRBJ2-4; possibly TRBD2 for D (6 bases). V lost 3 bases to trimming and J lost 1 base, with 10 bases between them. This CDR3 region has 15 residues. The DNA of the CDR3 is TGTGCCAGCAGTTTGGCGGGGTATGCCAAAAACATTCAGTACTTC. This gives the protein CASSLAGYAKNIQYF.

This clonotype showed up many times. The DNA of the CDR3 is TGTGCCAGCAGTAATCGACAGGGCCTGAATCTGATGAATGAGCAGTTCTTC. Protein: CASSNRQGLNLMNEQFF. This chain uses TRBV6-5 with TRBJ2-1; 7 bases agree with TRBD1. This CDR3 is 17 amino acids long. With 5 bases clipped from V and 7 bases from J, the junction kept 17 bases outside the gene matches. CDR1 is MNHEY and CDR2 is SVGAGI in the germline V gene.

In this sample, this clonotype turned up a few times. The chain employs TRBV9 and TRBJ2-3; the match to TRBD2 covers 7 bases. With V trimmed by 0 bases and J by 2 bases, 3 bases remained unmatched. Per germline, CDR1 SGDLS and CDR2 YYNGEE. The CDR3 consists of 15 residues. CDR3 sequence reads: CASSVAAGYTDTQYF. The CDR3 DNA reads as TGTGCCAGCAGCGTAGCAGCGGGGTACACAGATACGCAGTATTTT.

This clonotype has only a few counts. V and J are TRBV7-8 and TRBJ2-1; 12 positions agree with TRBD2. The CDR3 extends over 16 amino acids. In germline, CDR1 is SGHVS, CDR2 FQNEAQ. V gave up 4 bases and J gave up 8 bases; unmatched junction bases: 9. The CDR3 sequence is CASSSLAGGPHDEQFF. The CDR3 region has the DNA TGTGCCAGCAGCTCTCTAGCGGGAGGGCCTCACGATGAGCAGTTCTTC.

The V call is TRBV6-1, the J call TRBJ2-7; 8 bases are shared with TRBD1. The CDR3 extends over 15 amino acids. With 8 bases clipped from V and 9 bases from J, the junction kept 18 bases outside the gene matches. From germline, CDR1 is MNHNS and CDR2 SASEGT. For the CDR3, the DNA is TGTGCCAGCGGAATCTCCGGGACAGGAGACGTCGGGCAGTACTTC. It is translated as CASGISGTGDVGQYF.

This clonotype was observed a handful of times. CDR3 in amino acids: CASSVEVGGDYGYTF. The CDR3 nucleotides read TGTGCCAGCAGCGTAGAGGTGGGGGGAGACTATGGCTACACCTTC. The chain is built from TRBV9 and TRBJ1-2, with D perhaps TRBD1 (5 bases). The CDR3 is 15 amino acids. CDR1 and CDR2 (germline): SGDLS, YYNGEE. V was shortened by 0 bases and J by 3 bases, with 12 bases between the two germline ends. The variable domain in full, completed from reference TRBV9 and TRBJ1-2, reads DSGVTQTPKHLITATGQRVTLRCSPRSGDLSVYWYQQSLDQGLQFLIQYYNGEERAKGNILERFSAQQFPDLHSELNLSSLELGDSALYFCASSVEVGGDYGYTFGSGTRLTVV.

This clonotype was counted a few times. Here the CDR3 reads CSARSTGGQYF. The CDR3 bases are TGCAGTGCCAGATCAACAGGGGGGCAGTACTTC. The genes are TRBV20-1 and TRBJ2-7, with 8 bases fitting TRBD1. V was pared by 6 bases and J by 9 bases, with 7 bases of the junction left unmatched. The CDR3 has 11 residues. Germline assignment: CDR1 DFQATT and CDR2 SNEGSKA (reference sequence).

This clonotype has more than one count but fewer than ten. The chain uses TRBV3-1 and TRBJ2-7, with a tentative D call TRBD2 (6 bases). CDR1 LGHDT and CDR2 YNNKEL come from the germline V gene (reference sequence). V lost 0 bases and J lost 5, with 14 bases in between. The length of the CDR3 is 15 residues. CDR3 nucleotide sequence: TGTGCCAGCAGCCAAGAGGCTGGGGGGATTAACGAGCAGTACTTC. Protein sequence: CASSQEAGGINEQYF.

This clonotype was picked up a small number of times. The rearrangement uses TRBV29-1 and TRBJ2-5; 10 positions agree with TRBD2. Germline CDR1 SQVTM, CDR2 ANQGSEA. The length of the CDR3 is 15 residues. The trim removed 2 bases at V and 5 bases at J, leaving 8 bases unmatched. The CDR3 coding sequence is TGCAGCGTTGAACAGCGGGAGGGCCCTCTGGAGACCCAGTACTTC. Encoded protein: CSVEQREGPLETQYF.

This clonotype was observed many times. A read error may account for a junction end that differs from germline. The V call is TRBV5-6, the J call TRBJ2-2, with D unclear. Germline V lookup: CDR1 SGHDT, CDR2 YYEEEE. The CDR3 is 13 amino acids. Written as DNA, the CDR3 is TGTGCCAGCACCTTGGGGAACACCGGGGAGCTGTTTTTT. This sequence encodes CASTLGNTGELFF.

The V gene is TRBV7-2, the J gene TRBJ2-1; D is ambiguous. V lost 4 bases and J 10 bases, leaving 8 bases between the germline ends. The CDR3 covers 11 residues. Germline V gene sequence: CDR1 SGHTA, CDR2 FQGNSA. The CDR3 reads CASSYMEEQFF. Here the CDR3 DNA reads TGTGCCAGCAGCTACATGGAAGAGCAGTTCTTC.

The DNA of the CDR3 is TGCAGTGCTCCGTTAGAGGGAAGGGTGAACTATGGCTACACCTTC. Encoded protein: CSAPLEGRVNYGYTF. The chain recombines TRBV20-1 with TRBJ1-2, with D hard to call. Looked up from germline, CDR1 is DFQATT and CDR2 is SNEGSKA (reference sequence). The CDR3 is 15 amino acids. Deletions cut 5 bases from V and 2 bases from J, with 18 bases between.

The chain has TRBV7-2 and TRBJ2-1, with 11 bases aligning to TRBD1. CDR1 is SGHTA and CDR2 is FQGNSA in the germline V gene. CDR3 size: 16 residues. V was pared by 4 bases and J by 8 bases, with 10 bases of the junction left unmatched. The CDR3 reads CASSSFGQGAWDEQFF. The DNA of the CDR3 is TGTGCCAGCAGCTCCTTCGGACAGGGGGCGTGGGATGAGCAGTTCTTC.

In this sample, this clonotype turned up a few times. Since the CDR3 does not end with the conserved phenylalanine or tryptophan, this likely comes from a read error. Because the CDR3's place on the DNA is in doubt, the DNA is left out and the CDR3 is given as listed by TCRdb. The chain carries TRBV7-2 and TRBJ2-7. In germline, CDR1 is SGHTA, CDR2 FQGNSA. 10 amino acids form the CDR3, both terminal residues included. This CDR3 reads CASSPSGKTE.

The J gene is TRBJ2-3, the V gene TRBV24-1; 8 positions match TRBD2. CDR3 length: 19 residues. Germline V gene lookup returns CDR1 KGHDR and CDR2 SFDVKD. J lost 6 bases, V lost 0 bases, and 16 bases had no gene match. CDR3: CATSDLPIGLAGGRDTQYF. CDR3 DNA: TGTGCCACCAGTGATTTGCCGATTGGCTTGGCGGGAGGACGGGATACGCAGTATTTT.

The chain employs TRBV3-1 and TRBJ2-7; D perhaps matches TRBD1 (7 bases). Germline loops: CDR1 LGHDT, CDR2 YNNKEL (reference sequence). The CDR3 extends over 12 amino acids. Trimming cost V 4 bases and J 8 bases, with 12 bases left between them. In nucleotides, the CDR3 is TGTGCCAGCAGCCCCGCGGGACAGCAGCAGTACTTC. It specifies CASSPAGQQQYF.

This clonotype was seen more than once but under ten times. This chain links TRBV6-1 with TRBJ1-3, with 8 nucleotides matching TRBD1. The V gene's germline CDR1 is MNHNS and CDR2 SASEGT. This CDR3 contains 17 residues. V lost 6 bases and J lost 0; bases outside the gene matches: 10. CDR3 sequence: CASRTLQGEPSGNTIYF. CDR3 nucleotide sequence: TGTGCCAGCAGGACACTACAGGGGGAACCCTCTGGAAACACCATATATTTT.

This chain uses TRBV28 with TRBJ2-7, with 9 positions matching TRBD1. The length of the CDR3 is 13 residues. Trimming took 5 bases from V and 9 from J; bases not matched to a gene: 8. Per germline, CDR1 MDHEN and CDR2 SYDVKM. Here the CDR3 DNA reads TGTGCCAGCAGTCCCACAGGGGGCGCATGGCAGTACTTC. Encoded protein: CASSPTGGAWQYF.

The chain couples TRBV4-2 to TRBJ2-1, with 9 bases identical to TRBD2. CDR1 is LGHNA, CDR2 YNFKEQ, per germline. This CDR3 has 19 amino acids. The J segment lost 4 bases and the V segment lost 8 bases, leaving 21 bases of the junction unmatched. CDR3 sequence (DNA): TGTGCCAGCGGATTACCCCGGAGGCGGGAGGGCCGCGTATACAATGAGCAGTTCTTC. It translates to CASGLPRRREGRVYNEQFF.

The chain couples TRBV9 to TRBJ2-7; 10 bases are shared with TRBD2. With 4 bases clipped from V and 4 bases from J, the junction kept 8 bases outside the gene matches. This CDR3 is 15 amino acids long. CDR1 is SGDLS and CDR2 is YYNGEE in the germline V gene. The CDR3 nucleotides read TGTGCCAGCAGCCCCGATCCTAGCGGGAGTTACGAGCAGTACTTC. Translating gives CASSPDPSGSYEQYF.

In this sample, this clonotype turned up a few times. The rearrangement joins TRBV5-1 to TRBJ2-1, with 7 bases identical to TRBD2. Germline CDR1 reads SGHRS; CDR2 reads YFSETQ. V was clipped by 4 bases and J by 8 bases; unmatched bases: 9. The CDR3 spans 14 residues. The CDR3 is CASSLGGSVDEQFF. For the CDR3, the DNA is TGCGCCAGCAGCCTCGGGGGGTCGGTAGATGAGCAGTTCTTC.

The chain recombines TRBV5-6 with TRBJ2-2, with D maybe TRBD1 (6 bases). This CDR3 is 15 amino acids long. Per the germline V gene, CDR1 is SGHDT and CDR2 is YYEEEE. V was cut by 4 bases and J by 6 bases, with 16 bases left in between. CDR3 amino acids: CASSQSYRVSGELFF. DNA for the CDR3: TGTGCCAGCAGCCAGTCGTACAGGGTATCCGGGGAGCTGTTTTTT. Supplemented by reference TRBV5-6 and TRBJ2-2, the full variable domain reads DAGVTQSPTHLIKTRGQQVTLRCSPKSGHDTVSWYQQALGQGPQFIFQYYEEEERQRGNFPDRFSGHQFPNYSSELNVNALLLGDSALYLCASSQSYRVSGELFFGEGSRLTVL.

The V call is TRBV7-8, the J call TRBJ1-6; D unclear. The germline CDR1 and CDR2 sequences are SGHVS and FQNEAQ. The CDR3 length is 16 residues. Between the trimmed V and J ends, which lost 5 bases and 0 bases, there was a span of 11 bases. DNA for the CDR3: TGTGCCAGCAGCCCTGCTAGTAGCTCCTATAATTCACCCCTCCACTTT. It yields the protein CASSPASSSYNSPLHF.

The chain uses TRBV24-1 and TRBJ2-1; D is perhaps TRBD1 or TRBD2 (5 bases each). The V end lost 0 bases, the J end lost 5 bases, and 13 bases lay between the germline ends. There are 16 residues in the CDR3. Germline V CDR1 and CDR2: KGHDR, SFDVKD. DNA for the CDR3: TGTGCCACCAGTGATTTGCGCCCTGGGGGAGACAATGAGCAGTTCTTC. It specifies CATSDLRPGGDNEQFF.

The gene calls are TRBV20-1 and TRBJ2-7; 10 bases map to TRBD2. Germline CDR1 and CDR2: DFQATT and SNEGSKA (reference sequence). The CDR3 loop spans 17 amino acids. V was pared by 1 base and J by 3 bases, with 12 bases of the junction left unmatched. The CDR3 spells CSARVFASGSSSYEQYF. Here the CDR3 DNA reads TGCAGTGCTAGAGTTTTTGCTAGCGGGAGTTCAAGCTACGAGCAGTACTTC.